A single sample is the source of the 27 T cell receptor beta chains below, sequenced in a study of cytomegalovirus exposure and HLA in healthy donors. PCR employed 60 Vbeta and 13 Jbeta primers. Measured with immunoSEQ multiplex PCR; TCRdb has only the in-frame clones, and not every one. The sample consists of about 260,000 clones, around four fifths of them appearing once. Sequencing was performed on PBMCs. The receptor source for this set is a woman aged 40 to 50 in good health and CMV-seropositive.

CDR3: CASSPGRAYNEQFF. The CDR3 DNA follows: TGTGCCAGCAGTCCCGGGAGGGCCTACAATGAGCAGTTCTTC. This rearrangement joins TRBV25-1 to TRBJ2-1, with 8 bases that match TRBD2. Germline CDR1 and CDR2: MGHDK and SYGVNS. V dropped 5 bases and J dropped 2; count of bases not matched to a gene: 2. The CDR3 is 14 residues long.

This clone was counted a few times. The chain carries TRBV5-7 and TRBJ2-7, with 7 bases that match TRBD1. TRBV5-7 is treated as an ORF (open reading frame) with a function not yet certain. This CDR3 region has 14 residues. V lost 2 bases and J lost 4; bases outside the gene matches: 6. The CDR3 coding sequence is TGTGCCAGCAGCTTACAGGGGATCGGGTACGAGCAGTACTTC. Translation: CASSLQGIGYEQYF.

V and J are TRBV18 and TRBJ1-6; a weak D match, TRBD1 (6 bases). V was shortened by 3 bases and J by 4 bases, with 10 bases between the two germline ends. Germline CDR1 reads KGHSH; CDR2 reads LQKENI. CDR3 length: 15 residues. The CDR3 region is CASSPPGQYNSPLHF. The CDR3 coding sequence is TGTGCCAGCTCACCGCCGGGACAATATAATTCACCCCTCCACTTT.

V gene TRBV27 combines with J gene TRBJ2-1; 7 positions match TRBD1. Losses at the gene ends were 5 bases for V and 8 bases for J; bases not matched to a gene: 6. This CDR3 comprises 13 residues. Germline V CDR1 and CDR2: MNHEY, SMNVEV (reference sequence). CDR3 sequence (DNA): TGTGCCAGCAGTATAATAACAGGGGATGAGCAGTTCTTC. Residues: CASSIITGDEQFF.

The chain has TRBV2 and TRBJ2-3; tentative D call: TRBD1 (6 bases). With 7 bases removed from V and 11 bases from J, the gap between germline ends came to 19 bases. The CDR3 extends over 13 amino acids. Germline V gene data show CDR1 as SNHLY and CDR2 as FYNNEI. The DNA for the CDR3 is TGTGCCAGCACTGTCTCCCAAGGGACACGGCAGTATTTT. Translated: CASTVSQGTRQYF.

This clone came up once. The chain employs TRBV4-3 and TRBJ2-7; D perhaps matches TRBD1 (6 bases). V was cut by 3 bases and J by 3 bases, with 12 bases left in between. Germline loops: CDR1 LGHNA, CDR2 YSLEER. CDR3 length: 14 residues. CDR3 nucleotide sequence: TGCGCCAGCAGCCAGAAACAGGGAATCTACGAGCAGTACTTC. Translation: CASSQKQGIYEQYF.

V gene TRBV30 combines with J gene TRBJ1-1; TRBD1 agrees at 10 bases. This CDR3 region has 15 residues. Germline-derived CDR1 and CDR2 are GTSNPN and SVGIG (reference sequence). V lost 2 bases, J lost 11 bases, and 14 bases stayed unmatched. Written as DNA, the CDR3 is TGTGCCTGGAGTACTACGGCCGGGACAGGGGTGAGGGCTTTCTTT. This gives the protein CAWSTTAGTGVRAFF.

This chain joins TRBV23-1 and TRBJ2-6; a possible D gene is TRBD2 (5 bases). Being an ORF, TRBV23-1 has a function that is uncertain. Trimming shortened V by 6 bases and J by 2 bases, and 11 bases separated the two germline ends. The CDR3 totals 15 residues. In nucleotides, the CDR3 is TGCGCCAGCAGGTCCGGGGTTGCTGGGGCCAACGTCCTGACTTTC. This translates into CASRSGVAGANVLTF.

Comments on this clone: Germline and junction disagree at one end, which may indicate a read error. V and J are TRBV27 and TRBJ2-7, with D tentatively TRBD1 (6 bases). The CDR3 sequence is 13 residues long. Germline CDR1 MNHEY, CDR2 SMNVEV (reference sequence). This chain's CDR3 is CASRSPGSDRKNF. CDR3 nucleotide sequence: TGTGCCAGCAGGTCCCCAGGATCGGACAGAAAGAACTTC.

The genes are TRBV6-5 and TRBJ2-6, with 11 positions matching TRBD1. The germline CDR1 and CDR2 sequences are MNHEY and SVGAGI. CDR3 size: 15 residues. V was clipped by 10 bases and J by 1 base; unmatched bases: 3. This CDR3 is CATGQGASGANVLTF. The CDR3 DNA reads TGTGCCACCGGACAGGGGGCGTCTGGGGCCAACGTCCTGACTTTC.

This sequence joins TRBV28 and TRBJ1-2; 7 nucleotides line up with TRBD1. The CDR3 has 14 residues. V gave up 3 bases and J gave up 12 bases; unmatched junction bases: 13. Per germline, CDR1 MDHEN and CDR2 SYDVKM. As DNA, the CDR3 is TGTGCCAGCAGTTTGGGAAACAGGGGATTAAACCACACCTTC. Its translation: CASSLGNRGLNHTF.

This clone was seen only once. The V call is TRBV5-4, the J call TRBJ1-4, with D unclear. CDR1 SGHNT and CDR2 YYREEE come from the germline V gene (reference sequence). The CDR3 runs to 15 residues. Trimming cost V 4 bases and J 4 bases, with 14 bases left between them. The CDR3 sequence: CASSLPGVNNEKLFF. CDR3 in DNA: TGTGCCAGCAGCCTCCCCGGGGTGAATAATGAAAAACTGTTTTTT.

This sequence joins TRBV7-9 and TRBJ2-2, with D unresolved. The germline V and J ends were trimmed by 0 bases and 1 base, with 6 bases remaining between them. CDR3 length: 15 amino acids. Germline loops: CDR1 SEHNR, CDR2 FQNEAQ (reference sequence). CDR3 in amino acids: CASSLAAQNTGELFF. DNA for the CDR3: TGTGCCAGCAGCTTAGCGGCCCAGAACACCGGGGAGCTGTTTTTT.

The V and J genes are TRBV2 and TRBJ2-7; 9 positions match TRBD1. V trimming: 5 bases; J trimming: 5 bases; junction bases outside the gene matches: 10. CDR3 size: 15 residues. Looked up from germline, CDR1 is SNHLY and CDR2 is FYNNEI. The CDR3 is CASSPGDRVVNEQYF. The CDR3 DNA is TGTGCCAGCAGTCCCGGGGACAGGGTGGTAAACGAGCAGTACTTC.

The gene calls are TRBV4-2 and TRBJ1-5; TRBD1 matches 9 bases. This CDR3 has 18 residues. J was trimmed by 0 bases and V by 1 base; bases with no gene match: 7. Germline lookup yields CDR1 LGHNA and CDR2 YNFKEQ. The CDR3 DNA follows: TGTGCCAGCAGCCAAGGGGTGGGACAGGGTGATAGCAATCAGCCCCAGCATTTT. It translates to CASSQGVGQGDSNQPQHF.

The gene calls are TRBV6-5 and TRBJ1-2; D not resolved. Germline values: CDR1 MNHEY, CDR2 SVGAGI. The CDR3 covers 13 residues. V lost 5 bases and J 2 bases, leaving 9 bases between the germline ends. This CDR3 is CASSRSENYGYTF. CDR3 nucleotide sequence: TGTGCCAGCAGTAGAAGCGAGAACTATGGCTACACCTTC.

This chain links TRBV13 with TRBJ2-5; D call uncertain. The assigned J gene may be wrong: the sequence end matches TRBJ2-7 better. CDR1 and CDR2 from the germline V gene are PRHDT and FYEKMQ (reference sequence). CDR3 size: 14 residues. The CDR3 here is CASSLRLASYEQYF. CDR3 DNA sequence: TGTGCCAGCAGCTTGAGGCTGGCCTCCTACGAGCAGTACTTC.

The table lists this clone with a few counts. This chain connects TRBV15 to TRBJ2-1; a possible D gene is TRBD2 (6 bases). The CDR3 loop spans 15 amino acids. Germline V gene sequence: CDR1 LNHNV, CDR2 YYDKDF (reference sequence). V lost 0 bases and J lost 4, with 10 bases in between. The CDR3 sequence: CATSRDGSDYNEQFF. The CDR3 region has the DNA TGTGCCACCAGCAGAGACGGGAGTGATTACAATGAGCAGTTCTTC.

This chain joins TRBV7-2 and TRBJ2-1; no definite D call. V lost 2 bases and J 8 bases, leaving 7 bases between the germline ends. This CDR3 region has 12 residues. Germline CDR1 reads SGHTA; CDR2 reads FQGNSA. The CDR3 region has the DNA TGTGCCAGCAGCTTACCGAGTCATGAGCAGTTCTTC. This sequence encodes CASSLPSHEQFF.

CDR3 loop: CASSAWDSPTLDSPLHF. The CDR3 coding sequence is TGTGCCAGCAGCGCGTGGGACAGCCCCACCTTGGATTCACCCCTCCACTTT. This chain joins TRBV9 and TRBJ1-6; 7 bases are shared with TRBD1. In germline, CDR1 is SGDLS, CDR2 YYNGEE. This CDR3 is built from 17 residues. V lost 3 bases to trimming and J lost 8 bases; unmatched junction nucleotides: 14.

V usage is TRBV7-9 and J usage is TRBJ2-1; a possible D gene is TRBD2 (7 bases). V was trimmed by 11 bases and J by 7 bases, leaving 18 bases between them. From germline, CDR1 is SEHNR and CDR2 FQNEAQ (reference sequence). The CDR3 totals 13 residues. The CDR3 is CAAEGEGENEQFF. The CDR3 DNA sequence: TGTGCCGCAGAGGGGGAGGGCGAGAATGAGCAGTTCTTC.

The chain uses TRBV30 and TRBJ2-4; D is perhaps TRBD2 (6 bases). Trimming stripped 1 base from V and 0 bases from J, with 19 bases between. This CDR3 region has 18 residues. Per the germline V gene, CDR1 is GTSNPN and CDR2 is SVGIG (reference sequence). The CDR3 region has the DNA TGTGCCTGGAGTGCCGGAGGGCCTCGGCGACTAGCCAAAAACATTCAGTACTTC. This encodes CAWSAGGPRRLAKNIQYF.

This clone was observed a handful of times. The chain recombines TRBV11-3 with TRBJ1-1, with D perhaps matching TRBD1 (5 bases). V was clipped by 5 bases and J by 1 base, with 11 bases between them. The CDR3 sequence is 14 residues long. CDR1 and CDR2 from the germline V gene are SGHNT and YENEEA. In DNA form, the CDR3 reads TGTGCCAGCAGCCCCCGGGGGAAGAACACTGAAGCTTTCTTT. Amino acid sequence: CASSPRGKNTEAFF.

The chain employs TRBV13 and TRBJ1-1; D gene ambiguous. Trimming pared 1 base from V and 6 bases from J, leaving 15 bases between. Germline CDR1 PRHDT, CDR2 FYEKMQ (reference sequence). The CDR3 sequence is 15 residues long. DNA of the CDR3: TGTGCCAGCAGCTTAGCCGACCGACTTCCCGCTGAAGCTTTCTTT. This gives the protein CASSLADRLPAEAFF.

The J gene is TRBJ2-1, the V gene TRBV27, with 14 bases aligning to TRBD2. V lost 6 bases and J lost 4; bases outside the gene matches: 26. Germline-derived CDR1 and CDR2 are MNHEY and SMNVEV (reference sequence). The CDR3 totals 23 residues. The CDR3 spells CASSPLTSAGTSGRFISYNEQFF. The DNA of the CDR3 is TGTGCCAGCAGCCCCTTAACTTCGGCCGGGACTAGCGGGAGATTTATTTCGTACAATGAGCAGTTCTTC.

V is TRBV5-8 and J is TRBJ2-7; 11 bases agree with TRBD2. CDR1 is SGHTS and CDR2 is YDEGEE in the germline V gene. The CDR3 length is 15 residues. J was trimmed by 4 bases and V by 4 bases; bases with no gene match: 7. For the CDR3, the DNA is TGTGCCAGCAGCCTCCGATCTAGCGGGGGGTACGAGCAGTACTTC. Translated, it gives CASSLRSSGGYEQYF.

This chain links TRBV5-5 with TRBJ2-2; 7 bases are a match to TRBD1. The CDR3 contains 16 residues. J was trimmed by 2 bases and V by 5 bases; bases with no gene match: 9. From germline, CDR1 is SGHKS and CDR2 YYEKEE (reference sequence). CDR3 coding DNA: TGTGCCAGCAGGCAAGCCGGGACAGCCAACACCGGGGAGCTGTTTTTT. This gives the protein CASRQAGTANTGELFF. The whole variable domain, filled in from reference TRBV5-5 and TRBJ2-2, reads DAGVTQSPTHLIKTRGQQVTLRCSPISGHKSVSWYQQVLGQGPQFIFQYYEKEERGRGNFPDRFSARQFPNYSSELNVNALLLGDSALYLCASRQAGTANTGELFFGEGSRLTVL.